The entry below describes one T cell receptor (beta chain). The data belong to a study of blood T cell repertoires in COVID-19. The CDR3 is 21 amino acids. Per the germline V gene, CDR1 is SGHTA and CDR2 is FQGTGA. Trimming took 4 bases from V and 2 from J; bases not matched to a gene: 17. Methods used by the authors: How many nucleated cells were present was estimated from reference gene primer amplification. TCRdb keeps only in-frame clones here, not all; method: immunoSEQ multiplex PCR. D and trimming come from the DNA, and the V and J calls and clone size come from that table. The repertoire holds 350,000 to 450,000 clones, with 91% as singletons. The study recruited people aged about 18 to 89 years across approximately 24 US areas. Self-reported history from a screening survey and questionnaire set each donor's cohort. Participants classified as exposed had met a COVID-19 case within 2 weeks before study entry.

The V call is TRBV7-3, the J call TRBJ2-6; 10 bases map to TRBD1. The sequencing input was PBMCs or T cells enriched from blood (not recorded which). This receptor was identified in a woman aged 40 to 50 who had been exposed to COVID-19. The CDR3 region has the DNA TGTGCCAGCAGCTCTAAACCGGGACAGGGGTTTCCTCCCACTGGGGCCAACGTCCTGACTTTC. Its protein product is CASSSKPGQGFPPTGANVLTF.